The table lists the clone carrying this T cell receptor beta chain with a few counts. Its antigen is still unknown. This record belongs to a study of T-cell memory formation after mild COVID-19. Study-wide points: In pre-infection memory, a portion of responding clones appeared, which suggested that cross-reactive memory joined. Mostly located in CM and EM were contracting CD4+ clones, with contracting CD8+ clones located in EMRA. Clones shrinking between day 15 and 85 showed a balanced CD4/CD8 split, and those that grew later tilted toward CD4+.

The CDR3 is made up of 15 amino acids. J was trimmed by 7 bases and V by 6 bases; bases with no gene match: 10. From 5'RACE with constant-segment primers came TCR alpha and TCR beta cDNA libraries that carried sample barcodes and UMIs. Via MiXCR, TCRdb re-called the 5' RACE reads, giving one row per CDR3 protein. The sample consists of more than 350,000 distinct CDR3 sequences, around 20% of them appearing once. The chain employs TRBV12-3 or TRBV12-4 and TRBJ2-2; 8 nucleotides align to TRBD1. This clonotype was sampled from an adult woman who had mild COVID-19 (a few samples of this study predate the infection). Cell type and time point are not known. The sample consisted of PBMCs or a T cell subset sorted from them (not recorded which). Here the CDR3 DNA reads TGTGCCAGCAGGTGGGGGCAGGGGGCCGGCGGGGAGCTGTTTTTT. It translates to CASRWGQGAGGELFF.